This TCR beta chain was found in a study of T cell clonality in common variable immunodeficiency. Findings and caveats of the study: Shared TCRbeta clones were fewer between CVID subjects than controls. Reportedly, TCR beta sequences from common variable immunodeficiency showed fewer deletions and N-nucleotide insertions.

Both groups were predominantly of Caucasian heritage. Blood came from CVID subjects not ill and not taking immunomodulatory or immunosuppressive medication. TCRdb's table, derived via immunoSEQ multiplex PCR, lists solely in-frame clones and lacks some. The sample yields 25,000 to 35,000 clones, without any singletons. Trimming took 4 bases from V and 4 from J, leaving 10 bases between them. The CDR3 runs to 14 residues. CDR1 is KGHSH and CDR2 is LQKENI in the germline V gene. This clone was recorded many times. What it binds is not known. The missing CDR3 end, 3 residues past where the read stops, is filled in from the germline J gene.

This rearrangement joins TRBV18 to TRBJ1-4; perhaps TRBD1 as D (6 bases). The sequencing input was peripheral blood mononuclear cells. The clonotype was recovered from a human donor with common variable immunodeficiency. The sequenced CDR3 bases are TGTGCCAGCTCACGAGGGACAATTAATGAAAAA. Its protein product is CASSRGTINEK. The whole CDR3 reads CASSRGTINEKLFF.